This TCR beta chain was sequenced in a study of T cell repertoires in aging, cancer and after chemotherapy. About the study: Paired samples before and after chemotherapy came from chronic lymphocytic leukemia patients on fludarabine- or bendamustine-based regimens.

V was clipped by 1 base and J by 4 bases, with 10 bases between them. Germline CDR1 and CDR2: LNHDA and SQIVND (reference sequence). CDR3 size: 14 residues. Rearranged V-D-J TRB sequences were amplified with a mixed TRB-A/B primer pool. A single record per CDR3 protein comes from TCRdb applying MiXCR to the multiplex PCR reads. The sample consists of around 13,000 distinct CDR3 sequences, about 29% of them appearing once. This clonotype is medium-sized in the sample. Peripheral blood genomic DNA, not sorted cells or RNA, was the template. V gene TRBV19 combines with J gene TRBJ1-2; D not resolved. This clonotype was obtained from a human donor with a blood cancer. The sample consisted of blood. The CDR3 here is CASSIAWGGYGYTF. The CDR3 coding sequence is TGTGCCAGTAGTATAGCTTGGGGTGGCTATGGCTACACCTTC.